Included here is one T cell receptor (beta chain) sequence, with context. The CDR3 runs 13 residues. The data stem from a study of blood T cell repertoires in COVID-19. Study as a whole: Sources were T cells, B-cell-depleted T cells, or PBMCs; the material itself was cDNA or gDNA.

The table came from immunoSEQ multiplex PCR; TCRdb's copy has only in-frame clones and leaves some out. The table records around 130,000 clones, roughly 85% of them present only once. The sequenced sample was peripheral blood. This rearrangement joins TRBV21-1 to TRBJ2-7; the table names TRBD2, a call not compared with the DNA. TRBV21-1 is listed as a pseudogene. This clonotype originated in a human donor in a cohort sampled during active COVID-19. The CDR3 DNA reads TGTGCCAGCAGCTCCTACCTAGAATACGAGCAGTACGTC. It codes for CASSSYLEYEQYV.